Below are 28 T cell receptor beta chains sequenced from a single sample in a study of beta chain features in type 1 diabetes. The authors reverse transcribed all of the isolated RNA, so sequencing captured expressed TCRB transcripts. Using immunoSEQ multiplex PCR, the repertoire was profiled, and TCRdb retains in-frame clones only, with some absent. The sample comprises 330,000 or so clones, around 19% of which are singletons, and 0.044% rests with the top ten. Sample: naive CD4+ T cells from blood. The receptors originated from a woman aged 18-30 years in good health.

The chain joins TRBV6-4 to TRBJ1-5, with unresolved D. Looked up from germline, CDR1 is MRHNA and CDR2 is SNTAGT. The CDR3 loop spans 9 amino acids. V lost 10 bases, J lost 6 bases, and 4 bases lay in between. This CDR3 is CATSQPQHF. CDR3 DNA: TGTGCCACCTCTCAGCCCCAGCATTTT.

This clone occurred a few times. CDR3 bases: TGTGCCAGCAGCCACAACAGGGGGCAGGGAGGCACCGGGGAGCTGTTTTTT. This codes for CASSHNRGQGGTGELFF. The V and J genes are TRBV14 and TRBJ2-2; 9 bases are shared with TRBD1. Germline V gene data show CDR1 as SGHDN and CDR2 as FVKESK. The CDR3 runs to 17 residues. V was clipped by 3 bases and J by 4 bases; unmatched bases: 9.

The CDR3 reads CASSLAGGPLNEQFF. The CDR3 coding sequence is TGTGCCAGCAGCTTAGCGGGAGGGCCCCTCAATGAGCAGTTCTTC. This chain connects TRBV11-2 to TRBJ2-1; 8 nucleotides line up with TRBD2. Germline trimming cut 1 base from V and 6 bases from J; bases unmatched to any gene: 5. Germline values: CDR1 SGHAT, CDR2 FQNNGV. CDR3 length: 15 residues.

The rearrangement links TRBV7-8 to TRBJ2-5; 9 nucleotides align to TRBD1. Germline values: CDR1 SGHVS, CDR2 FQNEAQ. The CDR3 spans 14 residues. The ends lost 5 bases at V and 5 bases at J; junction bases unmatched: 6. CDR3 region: CASSPRQGEETQYF. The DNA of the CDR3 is TGTGCCAGCAGCCCCCGACAGGGGGAGGAGACCCAGTACTTC.

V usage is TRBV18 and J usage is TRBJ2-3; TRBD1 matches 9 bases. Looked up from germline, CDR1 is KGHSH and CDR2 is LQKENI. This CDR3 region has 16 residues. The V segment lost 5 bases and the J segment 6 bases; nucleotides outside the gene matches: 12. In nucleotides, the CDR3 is TGTGCCAGCTCAACATCCGGGACAGGGCCATCCGATACGCAGTATTTT. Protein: CASSTSGTGPSDTQYF.

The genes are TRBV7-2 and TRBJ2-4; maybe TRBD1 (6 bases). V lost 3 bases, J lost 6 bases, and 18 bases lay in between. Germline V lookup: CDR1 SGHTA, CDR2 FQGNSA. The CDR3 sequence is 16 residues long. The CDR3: CASSLLPGDRGNIQYF. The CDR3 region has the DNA TGTGCCAGCAGCTTGCTCCCAGGGGACCGAGGAAACATTCAGTACTTC.

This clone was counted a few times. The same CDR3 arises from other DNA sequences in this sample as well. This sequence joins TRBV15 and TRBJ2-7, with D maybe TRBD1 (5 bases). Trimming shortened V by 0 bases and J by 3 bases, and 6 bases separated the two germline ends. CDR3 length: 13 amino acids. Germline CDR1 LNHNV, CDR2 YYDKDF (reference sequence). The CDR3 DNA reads TGTGCCACCAGCAGAGATAGGGGCTACGAGCAGTACTTC. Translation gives CATSRDRGYEQYF. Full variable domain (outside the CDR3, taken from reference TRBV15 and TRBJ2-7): DAMVIQNPRYQVTQFGKPVTLSCSQTLNHNVMYWYQQKSSQAPKLLFHYYDKDFNNEADTPDNFQSRRPNTSFCFLDIRSPGLGDTAMYLCATSRDRGYEQYFGPGTRLTVT.

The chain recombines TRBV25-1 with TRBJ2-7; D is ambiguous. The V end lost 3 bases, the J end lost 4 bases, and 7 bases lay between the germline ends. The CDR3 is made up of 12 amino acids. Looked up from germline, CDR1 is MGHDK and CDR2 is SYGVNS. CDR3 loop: CASSDLAYEQYF. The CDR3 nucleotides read TGTGCCAGCAGTGATCTCGCGTACGAGCAGTACTTC.

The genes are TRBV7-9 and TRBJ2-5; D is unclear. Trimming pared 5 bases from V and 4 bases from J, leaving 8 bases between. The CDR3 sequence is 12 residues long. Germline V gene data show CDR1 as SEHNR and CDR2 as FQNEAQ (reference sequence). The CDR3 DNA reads TGTGCCAGCAGCCCCTATGGAGAGACCCAGTACTTC. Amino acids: CASSPYGETQYF. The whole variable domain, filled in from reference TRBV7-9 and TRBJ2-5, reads DTGVSQNPRHKITKRGQNVTFRCDPISEHNRLYWYRQTLGQGPEFLTYFQNEAQLEKSRLLSDRFSAERPKGSFSTLEIQRTEQGDSAMYLCASSPYGETQYFGPGTRLLVL.

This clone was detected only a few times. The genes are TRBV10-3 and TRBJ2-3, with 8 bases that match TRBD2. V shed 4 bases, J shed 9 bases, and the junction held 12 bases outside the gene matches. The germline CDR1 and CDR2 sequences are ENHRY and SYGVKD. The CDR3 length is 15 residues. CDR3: CAISGTGTRGRTQYF. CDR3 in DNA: TGTGCCATCAGTGGCACCGGGACTAGGGGAAGAACGCAGTATTTT.

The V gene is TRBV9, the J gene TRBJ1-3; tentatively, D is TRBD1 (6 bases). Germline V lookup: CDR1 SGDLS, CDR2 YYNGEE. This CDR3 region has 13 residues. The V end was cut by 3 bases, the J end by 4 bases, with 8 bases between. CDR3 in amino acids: CASSDGQGNTIYF. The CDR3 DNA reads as TGTGCCAGCAGCGATGGACAGGGAAACACCATATATTTT.

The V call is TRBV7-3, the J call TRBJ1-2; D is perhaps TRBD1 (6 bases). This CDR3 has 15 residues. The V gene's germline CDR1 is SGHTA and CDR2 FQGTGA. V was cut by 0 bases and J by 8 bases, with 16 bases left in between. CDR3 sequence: CASSLTSGGARGYTF. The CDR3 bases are TGTGCCAGCAGCTTAACGTCTGGGGGGGCGAGGGGCTACACCTTC. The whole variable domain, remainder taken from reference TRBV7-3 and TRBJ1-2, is GAGVSQTPSNKVTEKGKYVELRCDPISGHTALYWYRQSLGQGPEFLIYFQGTGAADDSGLPNDRFFAVRPEGSVSTLKIQRTERGDSAVYLCASSLTSGGARGYTFGSGTRLTVV.

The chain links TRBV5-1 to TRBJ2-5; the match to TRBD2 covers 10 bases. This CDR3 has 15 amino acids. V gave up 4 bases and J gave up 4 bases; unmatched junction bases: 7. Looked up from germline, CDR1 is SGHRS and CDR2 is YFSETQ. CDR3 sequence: CASSRSGGARETQYF. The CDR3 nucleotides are TGCGCCAGCAGCAGGAGCGGGGGGGCCCGAGAGACCCAGTACTTC. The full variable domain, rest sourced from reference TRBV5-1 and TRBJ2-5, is KAGVTQTPRYLIKTRGQQVTLSCSPISGHRSVSWYQQTPGQGLQFLFEYFSETQRNKGNFPGRFSGRQFSNSRSEMNVSTLELGDSALYLCASSRSGGARETQYFGPGTRLLVL.

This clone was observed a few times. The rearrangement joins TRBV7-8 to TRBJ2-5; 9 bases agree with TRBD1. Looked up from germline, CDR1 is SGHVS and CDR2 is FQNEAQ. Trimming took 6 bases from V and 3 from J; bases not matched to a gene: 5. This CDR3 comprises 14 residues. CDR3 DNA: TGTGCCAGCAGACCGGGACAGGGTGAAGAGACCCAGTACTTC. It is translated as CASRPGQGEETQYF.

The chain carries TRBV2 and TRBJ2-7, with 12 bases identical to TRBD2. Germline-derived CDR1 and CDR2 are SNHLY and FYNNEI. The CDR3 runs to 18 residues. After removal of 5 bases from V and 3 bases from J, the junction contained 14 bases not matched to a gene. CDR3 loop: CASSTPGLAGRLLYEQYF. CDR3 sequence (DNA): TGTGCCAGCAGTACCCCGGGACTAGCGGGTCGTCTCCTCTACGAGCAGTACTTC.

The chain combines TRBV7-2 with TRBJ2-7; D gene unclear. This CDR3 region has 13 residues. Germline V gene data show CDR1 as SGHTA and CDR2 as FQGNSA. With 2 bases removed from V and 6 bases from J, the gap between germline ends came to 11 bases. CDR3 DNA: TGTGCCAGCAGCTTACATAGCTCCGGCGAGCAGTACTTC. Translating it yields CASSLHSSGEQYF.

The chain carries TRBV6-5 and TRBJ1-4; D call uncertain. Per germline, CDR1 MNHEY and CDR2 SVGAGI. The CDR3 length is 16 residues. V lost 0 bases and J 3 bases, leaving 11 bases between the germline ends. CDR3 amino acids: CASSYSKTRANEKLFF. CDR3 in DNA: TGTGCCAGCAGTTACTCGAAGACGAGGGCTAATGAAAAACTGTTTTTT.

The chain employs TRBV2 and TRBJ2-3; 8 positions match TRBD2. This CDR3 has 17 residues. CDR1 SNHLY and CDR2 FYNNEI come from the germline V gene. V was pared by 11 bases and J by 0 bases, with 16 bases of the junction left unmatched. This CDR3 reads CAGFSGLVDFSTDTQYF. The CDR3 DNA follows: TGTGCCGGTTTCTCGGGACTAGTCGACTTTAGCACAGATACGCAGTATTTT.

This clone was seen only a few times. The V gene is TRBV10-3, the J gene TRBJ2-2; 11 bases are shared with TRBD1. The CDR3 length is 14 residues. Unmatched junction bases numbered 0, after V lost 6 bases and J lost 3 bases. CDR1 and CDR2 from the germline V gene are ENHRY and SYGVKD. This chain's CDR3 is CAIRGQGDTGELFF. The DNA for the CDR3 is TGTGCCATCAGGGGACAGGGGGACACCGGGGAGCTGTTTTTT.

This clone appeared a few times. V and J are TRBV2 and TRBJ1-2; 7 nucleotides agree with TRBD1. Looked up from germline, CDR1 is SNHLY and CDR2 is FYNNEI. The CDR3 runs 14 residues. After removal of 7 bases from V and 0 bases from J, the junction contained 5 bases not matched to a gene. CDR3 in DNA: TGTGCCAGCATCCGACAGGGTTCTAACTATGGCTACACCTTC. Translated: CASIRQGSNYGYTF.

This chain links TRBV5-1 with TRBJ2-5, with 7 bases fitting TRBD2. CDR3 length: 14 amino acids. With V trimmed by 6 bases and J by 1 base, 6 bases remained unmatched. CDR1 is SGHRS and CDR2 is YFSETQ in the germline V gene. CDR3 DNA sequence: TGCGCCAGCACCCTGGGCGGGGGCCAAGAGACCCAGTACTTC. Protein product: CASTLGGGQETQYF.

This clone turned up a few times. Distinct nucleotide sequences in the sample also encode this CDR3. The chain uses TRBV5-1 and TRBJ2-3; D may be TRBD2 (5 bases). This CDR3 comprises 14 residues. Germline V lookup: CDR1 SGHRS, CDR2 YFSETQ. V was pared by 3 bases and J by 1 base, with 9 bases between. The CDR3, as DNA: TGCGCCAGCAGCTCTCCGCGGGGCACAGATACGCAGTATTTT. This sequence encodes CASSSPRGTDTQYF. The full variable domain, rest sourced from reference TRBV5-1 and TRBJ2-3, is KAGVTQTPRYLIKTRGQQVTLSCSPISGHRSVSWYQQTPGQGLQFLFEYFSETQRNKGNFPGRFSGRQFSNSRSEMNVSTLELGDSALYLCASSSPRGTDTQYFGPGTRLTVL.

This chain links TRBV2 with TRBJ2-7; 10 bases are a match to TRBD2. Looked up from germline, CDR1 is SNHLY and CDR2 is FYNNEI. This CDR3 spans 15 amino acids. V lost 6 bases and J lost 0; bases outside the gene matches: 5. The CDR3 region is CASSGTSVLSYEQYF. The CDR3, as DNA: TGTGCCAGCAGCGGGACTAGCGTCCTCTCCTACGAGCAGTACTTC.

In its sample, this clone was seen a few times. This CDR3 is CASSPPGRDTQYF. In DNA form, the CDR3 reads TGTGCCAGCTCACCACCGGGGAGGGATACGCAGTATTTT. The genes are TRBV18 and TRBJ2-3, with a weak D call TRBD2 (6 bases). V was cut by 0 bases and J by 6 bases, with 7 bases left in between. CDR3 length: 13 amino acids. The germline CDR1 and CDR2 sequences are KGHSH and LQKENI.

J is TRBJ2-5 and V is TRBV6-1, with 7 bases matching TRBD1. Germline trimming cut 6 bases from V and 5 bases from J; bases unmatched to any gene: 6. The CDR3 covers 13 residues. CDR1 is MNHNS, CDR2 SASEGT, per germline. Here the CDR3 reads CASSGRGWETQYF. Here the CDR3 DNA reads TGTGCCAGCAGCGGCAGGGGGTGGGAGACCCAGTACTTC.

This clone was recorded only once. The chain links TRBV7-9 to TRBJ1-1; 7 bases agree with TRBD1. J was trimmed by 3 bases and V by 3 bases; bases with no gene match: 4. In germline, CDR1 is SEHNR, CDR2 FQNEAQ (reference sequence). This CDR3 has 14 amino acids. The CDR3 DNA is TGTGCCAGCAGCTTCTTCAGGGGGGACACTGAAGCTTTCTTT. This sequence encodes CASSFFRGDTEAFF. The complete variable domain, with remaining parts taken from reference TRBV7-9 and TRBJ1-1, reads DTGVSQNPRHKITKRGQNVTFRCDPISEHNRLYWYRQTLGQGPEFLTYFQNEAQLEKSRLLSDRFSAERPKGSFSTLEIQRTEQGDSAMYLCASSFFRGDTEAFFGQGTRLTVV.

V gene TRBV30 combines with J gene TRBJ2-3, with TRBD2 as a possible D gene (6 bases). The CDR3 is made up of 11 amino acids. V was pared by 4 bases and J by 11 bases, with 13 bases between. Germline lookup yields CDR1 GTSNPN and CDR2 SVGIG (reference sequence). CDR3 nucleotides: TGTGCCTGGACGGTCGGGAGAGGGCAGTATTTT. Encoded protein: CAWTVGRGQYF.

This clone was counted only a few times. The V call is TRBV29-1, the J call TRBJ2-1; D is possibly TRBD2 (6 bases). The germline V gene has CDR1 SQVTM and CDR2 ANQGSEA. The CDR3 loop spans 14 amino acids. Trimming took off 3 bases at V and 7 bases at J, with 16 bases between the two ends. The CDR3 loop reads CSVEETRALNEQFF. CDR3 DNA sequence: TGCAGCGTTGAGGAGACTAGGGCCCTAAATGAGCAGTTCTTC.